This T cell receptor beta chain derives from a study of graft-versus-host responses after intestinal transplantation. For the study at large: Each transplant was multivisceral, liver-intestinal, or isolated intestinal. Anti-thymocyte globulin was used for induction in all recipients, who then took tacrolimus and steroids for roughly three years. Study observations and caveats: Analysis identified GvH clones in recipient marrow, with some appearing first in ileum or blood. Early after transplant, HvG clones declined as circulating GvH clones peaked.

The CDR3 is 11 residues long. V lost 2 bases, J lost 10 bases, and 5 bases lay in between. Germline V CDR1 and CDR2: SNHLY, FYNNEI. Assay: immunoSEQ multiplex PCR; the TCRdb copy retains only in-frame clones and omits some. The repertoire includes some 110,000 clones, over 85% of them detected once, and approximately 0.25% sits in the top ten. Turning to this clone: What it binds is unknown.

Sequencing used unstimulated CD4+ T cells sorted from spleen or lymph node cells, obtained before transplant. This TCR came from a human donor who was the organ donor for an intestinal transplant. The chain links TRBV2 to TRBJ1-4; TRBD1 might be the D (5 bases). The CDR3 sequence is CASSEQGKLFF. In DNA form, the CDR3 reads TGTGCCAGCAGTGAACAGGGAAAACTGTTTTTT.